This is a list of T cell receptor beta chains from one sample in a study of cytomegalovirus exposure and HLA in healthy donors. The repertoire was sequenced with immunoSEQ multiplex PCR; TCRdb's copy has only in-frame clones and lacks some. The table lists 150,000 to 190,000 clones, 80% to 90% of them singletons. Sequencing used PBMCs. The receptors derive from a woman aged 18-30 years in good health and CMV-seronegative. Both conserved end residues are part of each CDR3.

CDR3	V	length
CASSTRDSSYEQYF	TRBV19	14
CASSPGGTGSNQPQHF	TRBV28	16
CASGFGGRGADTQYF	TRBV5-8	15
CASSDGTGTKNIQYF	TRBV25-1	15
CASSSLTVSGNTIYF	TRBV7-9	15
CASSPSIYQGELFF	TRBV18	14
CASSTTGGGETQYF	TRBV7-2	14
CASSLYLAGGSGELFF	TRBV28	16
CASSVAHPSGGAQETQYF	TRBV9	18
CASRDRGETQYF	TRBV2	12
CASSLRQGVAEQYF	TRBV27	14
CASSSIPRRDSGANVLTF	TRBV7-8	18
CASISPGNTEAFF	TRBV27	13
CASSQFPGTGRDEKLFF	TRBV4-2	17
CSAKPGHGSYNEQFF	TRBV29-1	15
CASSLSGQGSPYEQYF	TRBV27	16
CASSPSGASNQPQHF	TRBV27	15
CASSKSPGGGQPQHF	TRBV21-1	15
CASSPRAGSPLHF	TRBV27	13
CASSPGQGLPSYEQYF	TRBV27	16
CASSYSGAGGDTQYF	TRBV6-6	15
CASGFWNTEAFF	TRBV28	12
CASSGSSYNEQFF	TRBV6-6	13
CASSLLGAGGSNEQFF	TRBV7-2	16
CASSSPWGETQYF	TRBV27	13
CASSQTWEYQETQYF	TRBV14	15
CASSVNQGYTQYF	TRBV11-3	13
CASSPFTGISYEQYF	TRBV7-9	15
CASSHEGGRANYGYTF	TRBV5-4	16
CASSVGDSNEQFF	TRBV9	13
CASSEGGGQF	TRBV2	10
CASSPTGQYTGELFF	TRBV28	15
CAWTNRRGQRGEQYF	TRBV30	15
CASSLPGPEQPQHF	TRBV7-9	14
CATNREDQPQHF	TRBV5-4	12
CASSPVAGVVNTQYF	TRBV18	15
CASSYSAGQRAYEQYF	TRBV6-5	16
CASSFQTGNEQFF	TRBV27	13
CASSLWTGNTLDYGYTF	TRBV5-5	17
CASRGLADPTDTQYF	TRBV6-1	15
CASSLVRRRGPEYGYTF	TRBV7-9	17
CASSMTANEKLFF	TRBV6-1	13
CASSLAGRLAGGSSYEQYF	TRBV5-6	19
CASSPPGQSYNEQFF	TRBV7-2	15
CASSYGAGEQFF	TRBV6-5	12
CASSWPSYNEQFF	TRBV28	13
CASSISGRALKETQYF	TRBV5-1	16
CASSEVTGLGYTF	TRBV6-1	13